The next 25 T cell receptor beta chains were all read from a single sample in a study of shared clonotypes between healthy human individuals. TCRdb's table, derived via immunoSEQ multiplex PCR, lists solely in-frame clones and lacks some. Of about half a million clones in the sample, 79% were seen once. Sequencing was carried out using PBMCs. These receptors were collected from a woman aged 40 to 50 in good health. Some clones in this sample may be carry-over from other donors' samples.

The rearrangement joins TRBV4-3 to TRBJ2-2; D might be TRBD2 (7 bases). Trimming left V 4 bases short and J 3 bases short, with 21 bases between. This CDR3 is 18 amino acids long. Germline CDR1 and CDR2: LGHNA and YSLEER. The CDR3 nucleotides read TGCGCCAGCAGCCCCCCACCCTGGGGGGGCGCGTACACCGGGGAGCTGTTTTTT. This encodes CASSPPPWGGAYTGELFF.

This clone has more than one count but fewer than ten. The V call is TRBV6-5, the J call TRBJ1-5; a weak D match, TRBD1 (6 bases). The CDR3 spans 13 residues. V shed 7 bases and J shed 4 bases, with 11 bases lying between them. Looked up from germline, CDR1 is MNHEY and CDR2 is SVGAGI. CDR3 DNA: TGTGCCAGCAAGGGGGAGTTAAATCAGCCCCAGCATTTT. Its translation is CASKGELNQPQHF.

At least ten counts were recorded for this clone. The gene calls are TRBV6-4 and TRBJ2-1; the D gene is possibly TRBD1 (5 bases). The CDR3 covers 16 residues. V lost 0 bases and J lost 8, with 17 bases in between. Germline V gene lookup returns CDR1 MRHNA and CDR2 SNTAGT. CDR3 DNA: TGTGCCAGCAGTGACTCGAAGGGGCGAGATCTCGATGAGCAGTTCTTC. This sequence encodes CASSDSKGRDLDEQFF.

The V and J genes are TRBV19 and TRBJ1-5; D remains unclear. V was shortened by 3 bases and J by 4 bases, with 7 bases between the two germline ends. The CDR3 runs 13 residues. Per the germline V gene, CDR1 is LNHDA and CDR2 is SQIVND (reference sequence). The CDR3 here is CASSIRQNQPQHF. The CDR3 nucleotides read TGTGCCAGTAGTATTCGCCAGAATCAGCCCCAGCATTTT. The entire variable domain, with the rest obtained from reference TRBV19 and TRBJ1-5, is as follows: DGGITQSPKYLFRKEGQNVTLSCEQNLNHDAMYWYRQDPGQGLRLIYYSQIVNDFQKGDIAEGYSVSREKKESFPLTVTSAQKNPTAFYLCASSIRQNQPQHFGDGTRLSIL.

The V call is TRBV5-1, the J call TRBJ2-1; D might be TRBD1 or TRBD2, each matching 7 bases. The V and J ends lost 2 bases and 5 bases respectively, with 14 bases between them. This CDR3 comprises 15 residues. Germline V CDR1 and CDR2: SGHRS, YFSETQ. This chain's CDR3 is CASSLEGRGHNEQFF. The CDR3 DNA sequence: TGCGCCAGCAGCTTAGAAGGGAGGGGGCACAATGAGCAGTTCTTC.

J is TRBJ2-3 and V is TRBV2; no reliable D call. Germline CDR1 is SNHLY and CDR2 is FYNNEI. This CDR3 is built from 12 residues. Trimming took 6 bases from V and 5 from J, leaving 9 bases between them. The CDR3 spells CASREIGDTQYF. DNA of the CDR3: TGTGCCAGCAGGGAGATTGGAGATACGCAGTATTTT.

Note on this clone: Within the sample, other DNA sequences also encode this same CDR3. The V and J genes are TRBV28 and TRBJ1-5; D call uncertain. Trimming left V 5 bases short and J 4 bases short, with 6 bases between. The CDR3 is 12 residues long. Germline V lookup: CDR1 MDHEN, CDR2 SYDVKM. The CDR3 coding sequence is TGTGCCAGCAGTCTAATAAATCAGCCCCAGCATTTT. This gives the protein CASSLINQPQHF.

Concerning this clone: This sample includes further DNA sequences coding for the same CDR3. V gene TRBV7-2 combines with J gene TRBJ1-1; D possibly corresponds to TRBD1 (5 bases). V lost 1 base to trimming and J lost 1 base, with 7 bases between them. The CDR3 length is 14 residues. CDR1 is SGHTA, CDR2 FQGNSA, per germline. In DNA, the CDR3 is TGTGCCAGCAGCTTAGGGGGCGGGAACACTGAAGCTTTCTTT. Protein: CASSLGGGNTEAFF.

The chain employs TRBV18 and TRBJ1-3; 7 nucleotides match TRBD1. There are 16 residues in the CDR3. Trimming removed 6 bases from V and 0 bases from J; junction bases left unmatched: 8. From germline, CDR1 is KGHSH and CDR2 LQKENI. CDR3 nucleotide sequence: TGTGCCAGCTCTCCGGGACAGCCTTACTCTGGAAACACCATATATTTT. Translation gives CASSPGQPYSGNTIYF. The whole variable domain, remainder taken from reference TRBV18 and TRBJ1-3, is NAGVMQNPRHLVRRRGQEARLRCSPMKGHSHVYWYRQLPEEGLKFMVYLQKENIIDESGMPKERFSAEFPKEGPSILRIQQVVRGDSAAYFCASSPGQPYSGNTIYFGEGSWLTVV.

This clone was observed once. V is TRBV18 and J is TRBJ2-2, with 11 positions matching TRBD1. Trimming at V came to 3 bases and at J to 2 bases, leaving 2 bases not matched to a gene. This CDR3 comprises 16 residues. Germline values: CDR1 KGHSH, CDR2 LQKENI. The CDR3 coding sequence is TGTGCCAGCTCACCTAGGACAGGGGGCAACACCGGGGAGCTGTTTTTT. It specifies CASSPRTGGNTGELFF.

This clone has ten or more counts. The chain uses TRBV27 and TRBJ1-5; the match to TRBD1 covers 10 bases. The CDR3 has 18 amino acids. In germline, CDR1 is MNHEY, CDR2 SMNVEV (reference sequence). The V segment lost 1 base and the J segment 5 bases; nucleotides outside the gene matches: 11. DNA for the CDR3: TGTGCCAGCAGTTTATTGGCACCGGGACAGGGGAGGGATCAGCCCCAGCATTTT. Protein: CASSLLAPGQGRDQPQHF.

The rearrangement joins TRBV11-3 to TRBJ2-1; D is perhaps TRBD2 (6 bases). This CDR3 is 15 amino acids long. V shed 1 base and J shed 5 bases, with 12 bases lying between them. Germline V gene data show CDR1 as SGHNT and CDR2 as YENEEA. The CDR3 is CASSLGIAANNEQFF. The CDR3 nucleotides are TGTGCCAGCAGCTTAGGCATAGCGGCCAACAATGAGCAGTTCTTC. The full variable domain, rest sourced from reference TRBV11-3 and TRBJ2-1, is EAGVVQSPRYKIIEKKQPVAFWCNPISGHNTLYWYLQNLGQGPELLIRYENEEAVDDSQLPKDRFSAERLKGVDSTLKIQPAELGDSAVYLCASSLGIAANNEQFFGPGTRLTVL.

V and J are TRBV6-6 and TRBJ2-2; no reliable D call. Between the trimmed V and J ends, which lost 5 bases and 6 bases, there was a span of 7 bases. This CDR3 spans 12 amino acids. Germline-derived CDR1 and CDR2 are MNHNY and SVGAGI (reference sequence). The CDR3, as DNA: TGTGCCAGCAGTCGTCTGGCCGGGGAGCTGTTTTTT. It is translated as CASSRLAGELFF.

The J gene is TRBJ2-7, the V gene TRBV2; the D is unclear. Germline loops: CDR1 SNHLY, CDR2 FYNNEI. The CDR3 spans 14 residues. V lost 4 bases, J lost 0 bases, and 10 bases lay in between. The CDR3 protein is CASSANRFSYEQYF. The CDR3 DNA is TGTGCCAGCAGTGCTAACAGATTCTCCTACGAGCAGTACTTC. Filled out from reference TRBV2 and TRBJ2-7, the complete variable domain reads EPEVTQTPSHQVTQMGQEVILRCVPISNHLYFYWYRQILGQKVEFLVSFYNNEISEKSEIFDDQFSVERPDGSNFTLKIRSTKLEDSAMYFCASSANRFSYEQYFGPGTRLTVT.

The chain couples TRBV6-4 to TRBJ2-2; 7 nucleotides match TRBD2. Germline V gene data show CDR1 as MRHNA and CDR2 as SNTAGT. The CDR3 spans 13 residues. Trimming removed 5 bases from V and 8 bases from J; junction bases left unmatched: 5. The CDR3 is CASSPRTRGELFF. The DNA of the CDR3 is TGTGCCAGCAGTCCTCGGACTAGGGGGGAGCTGTTTTTT.

This clone was counted a single time. The V gene is TRBV30, the J gene TRBJ2-1; 8 nucleotides agree with TRBD2. With 2 bases clipped from V and 2 bases from J, the junction kept 5 bases outside the gene matches. Germline V lookup: CDR1 GTSNPN, CDR2 SVGIG (reference sequence). The CDR3 spans 15 residues. CDR3 loop: CAWSLGLAPYNEQFF. The DNA of the CDR3 is TGTGCCTGGAGTTTAGGACTAGCACCCTACAATGAGCAGTTCTTC.

The CDR3 DNA reads as TGCGCCAGCAGCTTGGGGGCCCGGTATGGCTACACCTTC. It yields the protein CASSLGARYGYTF. The chain combines TRBV5-1 with TRBJ1-2; D is ambiguous. From germline, CDR1 is SGHRS and CDR2 YFSETQ. Trimming removed 0 bases at V and 5 bases at J, with 8 bases between. There are 13 residues in the CDR3. The entire variable domain, with the rest obtained from reference TRBV5-1 and TRBJ1-2, is as follows: KAGVTQTPRYLIKTRGQQVTLSCSPISGHRSVSWYQQTPGQGLQFLFEYFSETQRNKGNFPGRFSGRQFSNSRSEMNVSTLELGDSALYLCASSLGARYGYTFGSGTRLTVV.

The rearrangement uses TRBV6-6 and TRBJ1-2; the D is unclear. The CDR3 runs to 12 residues. The V and J ends lost 0 bases and 7 bases respectively, with 6 bases between them. Germline loops: CDR1 MNHNY, CDR2 SVGAGI (reference sequence). In DNA form, the CDR3 reads TGTGCCAGCAGTTACTCTGACGGTGGCTACACCTTC. As protein: CASSYSDGGYTF.

This clone was found once. This chain joins TRBV7-2 and TRBJ2-5; 9 bases map to TRBD2. Germline V CDR1 and CDR2: SGHTA, FQGNSA. The CDR3 loop spans 15 amino acids. The J segment lost 4 bases and the V segment lost 5 bases, leaving 8 bases of the junction unmatched. The CDR3 loop is CASSAGAGGSETQYF. In nucleotides, the CDR3 is TGTGCCAGCAGCGCCGGAGCGGGAGGTTCAGAGACCCAGTACTTC.

The chain links TRBV30 to TRBJ1-3; 9 nucleotides agree with TRBD1. This CDR3 spans 14 amino acids. Germline values: CDR1 GTSNPN, CDR2 SVGIG (reference sequence). J was trimmed by 5 bases and V by 1 base; bases with no gene match: 3. The CDR3 DNA follows: TGTGCCTGGAGTGACAGGGGGCAAAGAAACACCATATATTTT. This encodes CAWSDRGQRNTIYF.

This clone has ten or more counts. J is TRBJ2-7 and V is TRBV28; the match to TRBD1 covers 9 bases. The germline gives CDR1 MDHEN, CDR2 SYDVKM. The CDR3 is 14 amino acids. V was pared by 6 bases and J by 2 bases, with 5 bases of the junction left unmatched. The CDR3 DNA reads as TGTGCCAGCAGAGCAAGGACAGGGGCCTACGAGCAGTACTTC. As protein: CASRARTGAYEQYF.

The chain joins TRBV10-3 to TRBJ1-2, with unresolved D. The germline V gene has CDR1 ENHRY and CDR2 SYGVKD. V was shortened by 2 bases and J by 5 bases, with 6 bases between the two germline ends. The CDR3 spans 12 residues. CDR3 DNA: TGTGCCATCAGTGAGGCTTTTTATGGCTACACCTTC. Its translation is CAISEAFYGYTF.

This clone was counted a single time. J is TRBJ2-3 and V is TRBV7-3; D unresolved. Trimming pared 4 bases from V and 0 bases from J, leaving 14 bases between. Germline CDR1 reads SGHTA; CDR2 reads FQGTGA. This CDR3 has 16 residues. CDR3 in amino acids: CASSSRRGGSTDTQYF. In nucleotides, the CDR3 is TGTGCCAGCAGCTCCCGACGAGGCGGCAGCACAGATACGCAGTATTTT.

The chain couples TRBV30 to TRBJ2-4; D gene uncertain. V lost 0 bases to trimming and J lost 0 bases, with 15 bases between them. The CDR3 is 17 residues long. From germline, CDR1 is GTSNPN and CDR2 SVGIG (reference sequence). The chain's CDR3 is CAWSVFQGRGAKNIQYF. The CDR3 bases are TGTGCCTGGAGTGTATTCCAAGGAAGAGGAGCCAAAAACATTCAGTACTTC.

Turning to this clone: An end of the junction does not agree with germline; a read error may underlie this. The J gene is TRBJ2-3, the V gene TRBV7-3; 10 bases align to TRBD2. The CDR3 is 17 amino acids. Germline V gene sequence: CDR1 SGHTA, CDR2 FQGTGA. The CDR3 region is CASSPRASGSSTDTQYF. CDR3 nucleotides: TGCGCCAGCAGCCCACGGGCTAGCGGGAGTTCGACAGATACGCAGTATTTT.